Listed below are T cell receptor beta chains from one sample, sequenced in a study of CD4 T cells in lung cancer. The data were produced by immunoSEQ multiplex PCR, yet TCRdb's version contains in-frame clones alone and is incomplete. The sample carries 10,000 to 11,000 clones, 50% to 75% recorded once. The sequenced sample consisted of normal lung tissue taken away from the tumor. These receptors all stem from a man aged 55 to 69 with non-small cell lung cancer. CDR3s include the opening cysteine and the closing phenylalanine or tryptophan. Fields, in order: V gene, D gene, clone size, J gene, CDR3 DNA, CDR3 protein. D genes are given only for firm matches. Size is stated for part of the rows, as once, few or many counts, or as a class when the clone is expanded.

V: TRBV9; D: TRBD2; size: .; J: TRBJ2-1; DNA: TGTGCCAGCAGCGTAGGAGGGACTAGCGGGAGTTATGAGCAGTTCTTC; CDR3: CASSVGGTSGSYEQFF
V: TRBV27; D: .; size: .; J: TRBJ1-3; DNA: TGTGCCAGCAGTCAGGGCTTGGGAAACACCATATATTTT; CDR3: CASSQGLGNTIYF
V: TRBV6-1; D: TRBD2; size: .; J: TRBJ2-7; DNA: TGTGCCAGCAGTGGGGGACTAGCGGGGTTCTACGAGCAGTACTTC; CDR3: CASSGGLAGFYEQYF
V: TRBV18; D: .; size: .; J: TRBJ2-5; DNA: TGTGCCAGCTCACATCGACAGCAAGAGACCCAGTACTTC; CDR3: CASSHRQQETQYF
V: TRBV6-4; D: TRBD2; size: .; J: TRBJ2-1; DNA: TGTGCCAGCAGTGACGGATCGGCTAGCGGGATCCATGAGCAGTTCTTC; CDR3: CASSDGSASGIHEQFF
V: TRBV6-5; D: .; size: .; J: TRBJ1-1; DNA: TGTGCCAGCAGCCCTATGACACCCCATACCACTGAAGCTTTCTTT; CDR3: CASSPMTPHTTEAFF
V: TRBV6-6; D: .; size: .; J: TRBJ1-1; DNA: TGTGCCAGCAGGATGCCCGGAGACACTGAAGCTTTCTTT; CDR3: CASRMPGDTEAFF
V: TRBV19; D: TRBD1; size: few; J: TRBJ1-2; DNA: TGTGCCAGTAGTCTCCCGGCACAGGGGGTTGGCTACACCTTC; CDR3: CASSLPAQGVGYTF
V: TRBV7-2; D: TRBD2; size: once; J: TRBJ2-7; DNA: TGTGCCAGCAGCCCTAGATCGGGACTAGCTAAGGTCTACGAGCAGTACTTC; CDR3: CASSPRSGLAKVYEQYF
V: TRBV7-3; D: .; size: .; J: TRBJ2-7; DNA: TGTGCCAGCAGCCGGAGGCGTAGGGACGAGCAGTACTTC; CDR3: CASSRRRRDEQYF
V: TRBV9; D: TRBD1; size: .; J: TRBJ1-2; DNA: TGTGCCAGCAGCCGGGGACAGGGGGCGGGCTATGGCTACACCTTC; CDR3: CASSRGQGAGYGYTF
V: TRBV9; D: .; size: .; J: TRBJ1-2; DNA: TGTGCCAGCAGCGTAATGGCGGACACCTCGAACTATGGCTACACCTTC; CDR3: CASSVMADTSNYGYTF
V: TRBV19; D: TRBD2; size: few; J: TRBJ2-1; DNA: TGTGCCAGTAAGGGGCGGGAGGGCTCCTACAATGAGCAGTTCTTC; CDR3: CASKGREGSYNEQFF
V: TRBV6-5; D: TRBD2; size: .; J: TRBJ2-1; DNA: TGTGCCAGCAGTTCTTTTATAGGGACTACTTACAATGAGCAGTTCTTC; CDR3: CASSSFIGTTYNEQFF
V: TRBV11-2; D: TRBD1; size: .; J: TRBJ2-2; DNA: TGTGCCAGCAGCTGGGGGACAGGGGGTTACACCGGGGAGCTGTTTTTT; CDR3: CASSWGTGGYTGELFF
V: TRBV19; D: .; size: few; J: TRBJ1-1; DNA: TGTGCCAGTAGTATGGGTCCCACAGAGAACACTGAAGCTTTCTTT; CDR3: CASSMGPTENTEAFF